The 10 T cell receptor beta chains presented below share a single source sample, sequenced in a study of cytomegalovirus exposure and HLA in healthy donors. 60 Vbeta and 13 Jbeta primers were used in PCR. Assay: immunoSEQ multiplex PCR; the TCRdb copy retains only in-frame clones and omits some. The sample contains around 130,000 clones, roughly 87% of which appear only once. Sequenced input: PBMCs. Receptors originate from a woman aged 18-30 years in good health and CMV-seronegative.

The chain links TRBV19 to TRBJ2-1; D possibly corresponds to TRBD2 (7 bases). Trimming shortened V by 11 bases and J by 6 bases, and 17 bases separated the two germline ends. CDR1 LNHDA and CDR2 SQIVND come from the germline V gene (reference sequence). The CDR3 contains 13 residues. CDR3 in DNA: TGTGCCGTACAGGACCGGGGGGCCAATGAGCAGTTCTTC. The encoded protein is CAVQDRGANEQFF. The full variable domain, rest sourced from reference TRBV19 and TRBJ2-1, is DGGITQSPKYLFRKEGQNVTLSCEQNLNHDAMYWYRQDPGQGLRLIYYSQIVNDFQKGDIAEGYSVSREKKESFPLTVTSAQKNPTAFYLCAVQDRGANEQFFGPGTRLTVL.

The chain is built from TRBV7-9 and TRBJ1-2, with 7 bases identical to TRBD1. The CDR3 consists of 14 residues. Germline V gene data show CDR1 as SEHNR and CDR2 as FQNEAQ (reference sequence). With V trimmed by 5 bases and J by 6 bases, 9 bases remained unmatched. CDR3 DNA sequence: TGTGCCAGCAGCCCCCCCACAGGGGAGGATGGCTACACCTTC. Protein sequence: CASSPPTGEDGYTF. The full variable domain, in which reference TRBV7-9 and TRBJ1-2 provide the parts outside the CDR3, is DTGVSQNPRHKITKRGQNVTFRCDPISEHNRLYWYRQTLGQGPEFLTYFQNEAQLEKSRLLSDRFSAERPKGSFSTLEIQRTEQGDSAMYLCASSPPTGEDGYTFGSGTRLTVV.

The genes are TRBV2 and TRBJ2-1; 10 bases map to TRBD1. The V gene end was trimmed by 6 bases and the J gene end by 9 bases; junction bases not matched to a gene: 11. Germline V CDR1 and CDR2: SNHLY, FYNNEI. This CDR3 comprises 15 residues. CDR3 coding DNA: TGTGCCAGCAGGGGTACCGGGACAGGGGTGAGTGAGCAGTTCTTC. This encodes CASRGTGTGVSEQFF.

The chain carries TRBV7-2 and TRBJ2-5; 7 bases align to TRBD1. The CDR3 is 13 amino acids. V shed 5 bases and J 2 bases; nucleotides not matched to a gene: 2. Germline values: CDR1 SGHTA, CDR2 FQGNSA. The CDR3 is CASSRDRQETQYF. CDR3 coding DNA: TGTGCCAGCAGCCGGGACAGACAAGAGACCCAGTACTTC.

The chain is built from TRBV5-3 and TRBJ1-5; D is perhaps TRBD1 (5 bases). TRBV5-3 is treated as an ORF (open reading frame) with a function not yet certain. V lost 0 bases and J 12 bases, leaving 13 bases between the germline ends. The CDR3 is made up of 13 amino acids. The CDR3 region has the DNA TGTGCCAGAAGCTTGGGTCAGTGGGGGGGCCAGCATTTT. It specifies CARSLGQWGGQHF.

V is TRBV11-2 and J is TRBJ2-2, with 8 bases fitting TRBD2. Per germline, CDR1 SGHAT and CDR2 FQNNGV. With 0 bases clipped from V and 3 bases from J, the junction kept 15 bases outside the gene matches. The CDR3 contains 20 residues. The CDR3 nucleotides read TGTGCCAGCAGCTTAGAGTTGTCCCTAAGGGGCGGGGGGTACACCGGGGAGCTGTTTTTT. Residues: CASSLELSLRGGGYTGELFF.

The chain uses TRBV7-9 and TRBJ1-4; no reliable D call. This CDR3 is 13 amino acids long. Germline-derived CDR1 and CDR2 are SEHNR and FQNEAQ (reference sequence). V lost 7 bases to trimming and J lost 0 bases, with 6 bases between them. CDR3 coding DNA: TGTGCCAGCATGGCTCCAACTAATGAAAAACTGTTTTTT. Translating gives CASMAPTNEKLFF.

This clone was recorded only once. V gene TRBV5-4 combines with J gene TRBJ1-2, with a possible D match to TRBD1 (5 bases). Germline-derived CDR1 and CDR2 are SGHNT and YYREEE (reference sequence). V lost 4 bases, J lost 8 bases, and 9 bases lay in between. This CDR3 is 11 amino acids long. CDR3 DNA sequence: TGTGCCAGCAGCGTTTCAGGGGGCTACACCTTC. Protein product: CASSVSGGYTF. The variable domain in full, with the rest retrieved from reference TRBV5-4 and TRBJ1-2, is ETGVTQSPTHLIKTRGQQVTLRCSSQSGHNTVSWYQQALGQGPQFIFQYYREEENGRGNFPPRFSGLQFPNYSSELNVNALELDDSALYLCASSVSGGYTFGSGTRLTVV.

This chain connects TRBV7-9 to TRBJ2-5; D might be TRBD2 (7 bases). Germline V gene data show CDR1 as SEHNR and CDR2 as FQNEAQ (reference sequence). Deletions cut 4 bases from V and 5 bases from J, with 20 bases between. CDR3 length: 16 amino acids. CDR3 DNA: TGTGCCAGCAGCTCCATTAGGGGGAGGGCCTTGGAGACCCAGTACTTC. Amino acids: CASSSIRGRALETQYF.

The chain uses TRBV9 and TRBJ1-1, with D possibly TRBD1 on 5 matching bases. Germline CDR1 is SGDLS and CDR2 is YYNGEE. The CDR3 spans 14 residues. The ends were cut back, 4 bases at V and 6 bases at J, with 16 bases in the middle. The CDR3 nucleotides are TGTGCCAGCAGCCCTCACTCGGGGGGAGCTGAAGCTTTCTTT. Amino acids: CASSPHSGGAEAFF.